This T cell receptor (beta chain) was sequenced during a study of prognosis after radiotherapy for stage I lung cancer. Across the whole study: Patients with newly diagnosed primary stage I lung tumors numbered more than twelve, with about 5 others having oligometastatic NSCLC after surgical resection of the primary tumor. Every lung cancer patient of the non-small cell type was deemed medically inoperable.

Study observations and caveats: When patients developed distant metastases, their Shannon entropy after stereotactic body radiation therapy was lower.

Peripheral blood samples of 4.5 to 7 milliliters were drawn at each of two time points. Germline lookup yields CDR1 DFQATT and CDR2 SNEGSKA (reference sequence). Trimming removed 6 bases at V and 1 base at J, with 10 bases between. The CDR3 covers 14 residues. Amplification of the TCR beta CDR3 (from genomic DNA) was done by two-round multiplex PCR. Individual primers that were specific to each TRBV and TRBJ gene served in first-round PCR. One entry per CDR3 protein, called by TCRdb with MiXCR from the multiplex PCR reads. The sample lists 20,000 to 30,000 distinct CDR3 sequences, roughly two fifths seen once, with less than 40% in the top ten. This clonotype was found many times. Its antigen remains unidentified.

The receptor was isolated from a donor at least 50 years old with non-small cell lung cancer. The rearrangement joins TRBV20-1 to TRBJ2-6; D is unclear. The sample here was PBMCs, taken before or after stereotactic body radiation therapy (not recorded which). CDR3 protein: CSAPAQSGANVLTF. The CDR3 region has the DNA TGCAGTGCCCCGGCCCAATCTGGGGCCAACGTCCTGACTTTC.